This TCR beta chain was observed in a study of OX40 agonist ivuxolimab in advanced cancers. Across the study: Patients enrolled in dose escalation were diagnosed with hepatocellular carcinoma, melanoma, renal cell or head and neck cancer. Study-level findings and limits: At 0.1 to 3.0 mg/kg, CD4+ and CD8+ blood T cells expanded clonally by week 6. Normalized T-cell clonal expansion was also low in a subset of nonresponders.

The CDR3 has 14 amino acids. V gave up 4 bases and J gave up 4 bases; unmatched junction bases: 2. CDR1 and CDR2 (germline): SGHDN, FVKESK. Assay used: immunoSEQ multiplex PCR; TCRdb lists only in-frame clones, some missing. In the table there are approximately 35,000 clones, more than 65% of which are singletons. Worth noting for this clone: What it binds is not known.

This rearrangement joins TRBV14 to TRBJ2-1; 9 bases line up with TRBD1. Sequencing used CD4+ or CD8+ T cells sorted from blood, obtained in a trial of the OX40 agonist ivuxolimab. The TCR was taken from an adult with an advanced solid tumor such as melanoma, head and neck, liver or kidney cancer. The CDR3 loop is CASSRGQGYNEQFF. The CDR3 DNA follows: TGTGCCAGCAGCCGGGGACAGGGATACAATGAGCAGTTCTTC.